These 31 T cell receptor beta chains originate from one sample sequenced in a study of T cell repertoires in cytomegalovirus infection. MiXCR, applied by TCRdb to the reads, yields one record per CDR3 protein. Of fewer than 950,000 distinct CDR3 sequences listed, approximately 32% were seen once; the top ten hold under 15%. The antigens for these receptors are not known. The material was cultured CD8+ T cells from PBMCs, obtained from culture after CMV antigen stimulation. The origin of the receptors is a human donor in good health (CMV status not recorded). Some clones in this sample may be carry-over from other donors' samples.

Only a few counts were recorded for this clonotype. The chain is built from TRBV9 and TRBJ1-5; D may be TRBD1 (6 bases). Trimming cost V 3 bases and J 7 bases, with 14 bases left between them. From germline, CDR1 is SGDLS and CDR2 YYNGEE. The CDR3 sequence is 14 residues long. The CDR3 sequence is CASSEGGSHQPQHF. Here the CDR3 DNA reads TGTGCCAGCAGCGAGGGGGGATCCCACCAGCCCCAGCATTTT. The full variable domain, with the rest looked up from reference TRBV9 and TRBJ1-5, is DSGVTQTPKHLITATGQRVTLRCSPRSGDLSVYWYQQSLDQGLQFLIQYYNGEERAKGNILERFSAQQFPDLHSELNLSSLELGDSALYFCASSEGGSHQPQHFGDGTRLSIL.

CDR3 in DNA: TGTGCCAGCAGCCCTAGGGACCGAACAGCCTTCTACAATGAGCAGTTCTTC. It yields the protein CASSPRDRTAFYNEQFF. V is TRBV7-9 and J is TRBJ2-1; D may match TRBD1 or TRBD2 (5 bases each). The CDR3 runs to 17 residues. Trimming shortened V by 5 bases and J by 3 bases, and 20 bases separated the two germline ends. The germline V gene encodes CDR1 SEHNR and CDR2 FQNEAQ (reference sequence). Looking up the rest from reference TRBV7-9 and TRBJ2-1 gives the full variable domain: DTGVSQNPRHKITKRGQNVTFRCDPISEHNRLYWYRQTLGQGPEFLTYFQNEAQLEKSRLLSDRFSAERPKGSFSTLEIQRTEQGDSAMYLCASSPRDRTAFYNEQFFGPGTRLTVL.

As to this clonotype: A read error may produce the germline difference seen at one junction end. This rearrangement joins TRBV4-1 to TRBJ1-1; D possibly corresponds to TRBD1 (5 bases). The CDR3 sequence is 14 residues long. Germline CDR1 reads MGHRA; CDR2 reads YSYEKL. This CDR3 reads CASSQKTVFSEAFF. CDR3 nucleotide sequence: TGTGCCAGCAGCCAAAAGACAGTGTTCTCTGAAGCTTTCTTT.

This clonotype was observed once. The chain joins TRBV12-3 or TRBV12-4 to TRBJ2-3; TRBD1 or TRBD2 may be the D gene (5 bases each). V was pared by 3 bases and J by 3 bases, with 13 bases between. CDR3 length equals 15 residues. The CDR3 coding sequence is TGTGCCAGCAGTTTGGGGGAAAGCGGAACAGATACGCAGTATTTT. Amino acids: CASSLGESGTDTQYF.

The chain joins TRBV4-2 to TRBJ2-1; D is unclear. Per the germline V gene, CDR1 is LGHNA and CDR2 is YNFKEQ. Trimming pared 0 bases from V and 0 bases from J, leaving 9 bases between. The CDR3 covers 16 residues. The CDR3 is CASSQEVLSSYNEQFF. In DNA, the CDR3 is TGTGCCAGCAGCCAAGAGGTGCTGAGCTCCTACAATGAGCAGTTCTTC.

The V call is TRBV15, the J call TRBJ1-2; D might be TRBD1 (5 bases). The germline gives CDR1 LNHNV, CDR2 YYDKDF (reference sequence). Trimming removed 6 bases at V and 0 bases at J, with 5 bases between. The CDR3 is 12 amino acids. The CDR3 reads CATRTANYGYTF. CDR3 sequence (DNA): TGTGCCACCAGGACAGCTAACTATGGCTACACCTTC. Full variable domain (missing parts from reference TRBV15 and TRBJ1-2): DAMVIQNPRYQVTQFGKPVTLSCSQTLNHNVMYWYQQKSSQAPKLLFHYYDKDFNNEADTPDNFQSRRPNTSFCFLDIRSPGLGDTAMYLCATRTANYGYTFGSGTRLTVV.

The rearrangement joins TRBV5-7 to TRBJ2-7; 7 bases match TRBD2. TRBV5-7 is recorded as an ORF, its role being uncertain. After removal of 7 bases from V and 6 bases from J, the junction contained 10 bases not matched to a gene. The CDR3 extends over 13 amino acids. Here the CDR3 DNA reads TGTGCCAGCCCCGGAGGGACTACGGCCGAGCAGTACTTC. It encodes CASPGGTTAEQYF.

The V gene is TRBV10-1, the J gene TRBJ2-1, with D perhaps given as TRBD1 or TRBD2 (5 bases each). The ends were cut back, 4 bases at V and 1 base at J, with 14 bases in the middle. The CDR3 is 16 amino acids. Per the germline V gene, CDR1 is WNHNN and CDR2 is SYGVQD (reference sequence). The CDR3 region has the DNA TGCGCCAGCAGTGGGGCTGGGGGAGAATCCTACAATGAGCAGTTCTTC. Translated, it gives CASSGAGGESYNEQFF.

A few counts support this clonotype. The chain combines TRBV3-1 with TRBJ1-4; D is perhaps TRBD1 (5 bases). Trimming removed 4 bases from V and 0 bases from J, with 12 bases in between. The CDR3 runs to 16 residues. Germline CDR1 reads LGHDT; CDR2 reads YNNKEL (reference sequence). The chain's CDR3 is CASSLRQLATNEKLFF. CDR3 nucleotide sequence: TGTGCCAGCAGCCTCCGACAGCTTGCAACTAATGAAAAACTGTTTTTT.

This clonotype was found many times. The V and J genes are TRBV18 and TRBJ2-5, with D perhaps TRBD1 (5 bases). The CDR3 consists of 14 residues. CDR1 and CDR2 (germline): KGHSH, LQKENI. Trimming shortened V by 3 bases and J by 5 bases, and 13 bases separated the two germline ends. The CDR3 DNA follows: TGTGCCAGCTCACCCCAGGGATCCCTGGAGACCCAGTACTTC. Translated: CASSPQGSLETQYF. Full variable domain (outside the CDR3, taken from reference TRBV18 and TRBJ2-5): NAGVMQNPRHLVRRRGQEARLRCSPMKGHSHVYWYRQLPEEGLKFMVYLQKENIIDESGMPKERFSAEFPKEGPSILRIQQVVRGDSAAYFCASSPQGSLETQYFGPGTRLLVL.

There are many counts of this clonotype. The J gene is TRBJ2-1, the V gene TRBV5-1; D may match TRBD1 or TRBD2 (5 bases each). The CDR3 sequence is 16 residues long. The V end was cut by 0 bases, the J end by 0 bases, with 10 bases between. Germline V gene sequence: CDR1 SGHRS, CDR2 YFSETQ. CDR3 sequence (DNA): TGCGCCAGCAGCTTGGTGGGGACGGCCTCCTACAATGAGCAGTTCTTC. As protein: CASSLVGTASYNEQFF.

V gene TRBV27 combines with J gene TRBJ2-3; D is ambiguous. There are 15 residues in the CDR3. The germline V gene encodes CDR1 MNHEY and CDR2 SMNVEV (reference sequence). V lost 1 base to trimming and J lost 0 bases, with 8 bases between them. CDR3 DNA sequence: TGTGCCAGCAGTTTATACGGGTCTAGCACAGATACGCAGTATTTT. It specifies CASSLYGSSTDTQYF.

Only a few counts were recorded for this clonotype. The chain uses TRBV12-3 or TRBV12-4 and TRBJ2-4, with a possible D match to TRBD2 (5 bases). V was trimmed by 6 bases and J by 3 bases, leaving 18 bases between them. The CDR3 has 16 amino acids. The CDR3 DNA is TGTGCCAGCAGCCCTCGGACGGGGATCGACAAAAACATTCAGTACTTC. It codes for CASSPRTGIDKNIQYF.

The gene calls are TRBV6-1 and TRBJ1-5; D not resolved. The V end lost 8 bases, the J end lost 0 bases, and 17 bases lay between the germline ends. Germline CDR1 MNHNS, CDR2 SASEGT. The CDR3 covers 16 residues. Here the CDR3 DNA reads TGTGCCAGCGGGAGTCCCCCTCCTTATAGCAATCAGCCCCAGCATTTT. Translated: CASGSPPPYSNQPQHF.

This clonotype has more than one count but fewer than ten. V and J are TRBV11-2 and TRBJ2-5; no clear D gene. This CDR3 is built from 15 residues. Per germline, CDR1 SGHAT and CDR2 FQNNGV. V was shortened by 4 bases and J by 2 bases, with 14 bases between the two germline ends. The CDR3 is CASSSLAGFQETQYF. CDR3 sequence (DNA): TGTGCCAGCAGCTCGCTCGCAGGATTTCAAGAGACCCAGTACTTC.

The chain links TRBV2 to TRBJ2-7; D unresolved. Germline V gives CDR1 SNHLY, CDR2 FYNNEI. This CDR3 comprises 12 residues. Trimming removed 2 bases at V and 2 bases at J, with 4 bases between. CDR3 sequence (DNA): TGTGCCAGCAGTGAACCCACCTACGAGCAGTACGTC. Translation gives CASSEPTYEQYV.

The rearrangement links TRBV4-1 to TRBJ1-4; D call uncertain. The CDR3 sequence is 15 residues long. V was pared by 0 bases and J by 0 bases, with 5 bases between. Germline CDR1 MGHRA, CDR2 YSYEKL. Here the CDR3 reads CASSQDRATNEKLFF. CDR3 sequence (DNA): TGCGCCAGCAGCCAAGATCGCGCAACTAATGAAAAACTGTTTTTT.

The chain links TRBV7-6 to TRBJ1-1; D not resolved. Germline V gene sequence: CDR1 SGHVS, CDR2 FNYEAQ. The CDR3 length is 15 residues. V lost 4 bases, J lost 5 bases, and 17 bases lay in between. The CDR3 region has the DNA TGTGCCAGCAGCTCCGTGTCGGAAGTTAGGACTGAAGCTTTCTTT. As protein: CASSSVSEVRTEAFF.

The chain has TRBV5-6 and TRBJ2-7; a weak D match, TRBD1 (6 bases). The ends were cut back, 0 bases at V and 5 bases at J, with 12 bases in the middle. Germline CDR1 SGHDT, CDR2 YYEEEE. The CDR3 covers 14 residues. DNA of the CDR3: TGTGCCAGCAGCTTGGACAGGGCAGCCCACGAGCAGTACGTC. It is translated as CASSLDRAAHEQYV.

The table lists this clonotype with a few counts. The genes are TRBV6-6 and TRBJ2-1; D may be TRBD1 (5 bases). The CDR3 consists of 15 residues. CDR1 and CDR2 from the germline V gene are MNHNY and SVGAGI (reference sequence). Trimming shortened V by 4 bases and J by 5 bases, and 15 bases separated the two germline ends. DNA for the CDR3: TGTGCCAGCAGTTCTTCCCAGGGTTTGGACAATGAGCAGTTCTTC. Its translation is CASSSSQGLDNEQFF.

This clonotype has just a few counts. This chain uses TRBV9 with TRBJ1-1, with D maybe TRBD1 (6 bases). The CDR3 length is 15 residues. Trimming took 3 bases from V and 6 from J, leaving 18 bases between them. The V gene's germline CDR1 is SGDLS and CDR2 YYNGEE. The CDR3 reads CASSGGDGRGPEAFF. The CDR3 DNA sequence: TGTGCCAGCAGCGGAGGAGATGGACGGGGGCCTGAAGCTTTCTTT.

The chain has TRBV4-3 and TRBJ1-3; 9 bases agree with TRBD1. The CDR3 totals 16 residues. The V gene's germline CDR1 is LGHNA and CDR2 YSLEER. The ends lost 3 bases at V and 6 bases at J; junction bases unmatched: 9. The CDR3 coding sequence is TGCGCCAGCAGCCAGCCCCCGGGACAGGGCTTAAACACCATATATTTT. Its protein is CASSQPPGQGLNTIYF.

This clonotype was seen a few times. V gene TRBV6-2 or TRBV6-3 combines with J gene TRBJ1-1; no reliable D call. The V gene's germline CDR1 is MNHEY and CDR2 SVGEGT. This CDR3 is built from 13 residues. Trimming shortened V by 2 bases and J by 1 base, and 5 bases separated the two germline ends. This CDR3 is CASSYGWNTEAFF. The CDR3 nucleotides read TGTGCCAGCAGTTACGGCTGGAACACTGAAGCTTTCTTT.

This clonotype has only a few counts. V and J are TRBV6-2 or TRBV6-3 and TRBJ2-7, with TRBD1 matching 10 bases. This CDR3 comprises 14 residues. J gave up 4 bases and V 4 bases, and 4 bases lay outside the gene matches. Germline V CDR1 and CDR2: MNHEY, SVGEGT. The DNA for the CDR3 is TGTGCCAGCAGTTTTGACAGGGGGCAATACGAGCAGTACTTC. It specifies CASSFDRGQYEQYF.

The CDR3: CASSPGPAMGGNQPQHF. CDR3 DNA: TGTGCCAGCAGCCCGGGACCGGCTATGGGCGGCAATCAGCCCCAGCATTTT. This chain uses TRBV7-9 with TRBJ1-5; maybe TRBD1 (5 bases). The CDR3 spans 17 residues. The V and J ends lost 5 bases and 2 bases respectively, with 19 bases between them. CDR1 is SEHNR and CDR2 is FQNEAQ in the germline V gene (reference sequence).

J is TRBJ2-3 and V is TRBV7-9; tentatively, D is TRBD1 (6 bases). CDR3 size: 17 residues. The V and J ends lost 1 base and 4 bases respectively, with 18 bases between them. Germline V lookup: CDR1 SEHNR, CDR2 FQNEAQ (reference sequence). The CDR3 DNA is TGTGCCAGCAGCTTAGGTACGCAGGGGATCTTTGCAGATACGCAGTATTTT. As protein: CASSLGTQGIFADTQYF.

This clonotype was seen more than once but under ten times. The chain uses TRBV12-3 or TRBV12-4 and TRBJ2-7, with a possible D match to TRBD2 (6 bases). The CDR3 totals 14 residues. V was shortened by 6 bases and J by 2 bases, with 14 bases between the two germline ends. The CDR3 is CASSAGTFTYEQYV. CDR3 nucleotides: TGTGCCAGCAGCGCCGGGACTTTCACCTACGAGCAGTACGTC.

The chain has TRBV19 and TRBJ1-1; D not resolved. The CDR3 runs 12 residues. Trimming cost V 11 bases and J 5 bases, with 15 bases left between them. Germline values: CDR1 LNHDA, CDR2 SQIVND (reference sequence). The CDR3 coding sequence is TGTGCCGCAAAGACGGGAGGGACTGAAGCTTTCTTT. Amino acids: CAAKTGGTEAFF.

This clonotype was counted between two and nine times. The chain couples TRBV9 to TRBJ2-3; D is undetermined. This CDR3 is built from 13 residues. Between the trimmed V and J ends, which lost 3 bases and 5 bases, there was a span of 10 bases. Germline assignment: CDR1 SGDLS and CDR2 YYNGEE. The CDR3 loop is CASSAAPGDTQYF. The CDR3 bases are TGTGCCAGCAGCGCCGCCCCTGGAGATACGCAGTATTTT.

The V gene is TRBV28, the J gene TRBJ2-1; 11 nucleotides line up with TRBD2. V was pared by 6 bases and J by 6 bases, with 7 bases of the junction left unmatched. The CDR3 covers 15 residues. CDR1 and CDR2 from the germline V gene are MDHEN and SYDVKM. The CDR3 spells CASSQLAGVRNEQFF. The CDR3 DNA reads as TGTGCCAGCAGCCAACTAGCGGGGGTTCGCAATGAGCAGTTCTTC.

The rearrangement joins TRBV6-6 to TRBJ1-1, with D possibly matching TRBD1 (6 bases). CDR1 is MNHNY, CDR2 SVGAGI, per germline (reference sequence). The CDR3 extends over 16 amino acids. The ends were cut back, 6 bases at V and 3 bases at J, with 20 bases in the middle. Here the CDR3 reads CASSNGRGGRDTEAFF. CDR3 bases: TGTGCCAGCAGCAATGGACGAGGGGGGCGCGACACTGAAGCTTTCTTT.